This T cell receptor beta chain was captured in a study of CD8 T cells in Susac syndrome (dated by TCRdb to about 2019). Study-wide context: Repertoire sequencing was used to test whether CD8+ T cell activation and differentiation in Susac syndrome was antigen driven.

In regard to this clonotype: Its antigen is not yet known. Nothing much larger sits one base from this clone, and base qualities are not available.

General study outcomes and caveats: The number of individuals in the TCR sequencing and HLA analysis was recognized as being relatively small.

Peripheral blood CD8+ and CD4+ T cells from healthy donors, Susac syndrome patients and multiple sclerosis patients were profiled by high-throughput TCR beta sequencing. Treatment-naive patients with stable or active relapsing-remitting disease fulfilling revised McDonald criteria were used as multiple sclerosis controls. Bulk CD8+ and CD4+ T cells were purified by magnetic negative isolation, whereas CD8+ TEMRA cells were enriched by FACS. Blood was drawn into EDTA tubes, processed within 24 hours, and PBMCs were isolated by density gradient centrifugation. PBMCs destined for TCR sequencing were cryopreserved in liquid nitrogen and later thawed in a 37 °C water bath. The sorted or isolated CD4+, CD8+ and CD8+ TEMRA cells reached a purity of at least 90%. CDR1 MNHEY and CDR2 SVGAGI were looked up in the germline V gene. The CDR3 measures 15 amino acids from cysteine to phenylalanine. Here the CDR3 DNA is all that survives: 45 bases in frame from base 1. V loses 4 bases, J loses 0 bases, and the germline ends lie 12 bases apart.

RNA was extracted with the RNeasy kit and about 0.5 to 1 ug was reverse transcribed using random hexamers. The immunoSEQ multiplex PCR assay, covering 54 Vbeta and 13 Jbeta segments, was used to amplify TCR beta CDR3 regions. PCR amplification bias was corrected using a synthetic template baseline for primer optimization and computational correction. The original pipeline was this. Only productive sequences were kept, with reads annotated to V, D and J genes according to IMGT and analyzed in immunoSEQ Analyzer. To calculate clonality, Shannon entropy was normalized by log2 of the number of productive unique sequences and then subtracted from one. For each patient and control, public and private clones were evaluated within the 100 most prevalent clones. Clones were defined as Susac-specific if absent from the healthy and MS cohorts, from 1052 published viral clones and from other ImmuneACCESS disease sequences. Using fastp at Q25 and MiXCR, TCRdb reprocessed the public reads and kept productive beta chains. Rows are combined by CDR3 protein, so each entry shows the most common genes and DNA. The V and J calls reflect TCRdb's pipeline rather than the authors' work. In all, the sample holds 200,000 to 300,000 distinct CDR3 sequences, and 80% to 95% of those were seen once. Of the sample, less than 0.075% falls within the top ten clones.

The sample consisted of CD4+ T cells from PBMCs. This TCR came from a human donor with multiple sclerosis. The V and J segments used are TRBV6-5 and TRBJ1-2; TRBD1 is a possible D gene, resting on 5 matching bases. The CDR3 protein: CASSSLGEANYGYTF. The bases are TGTGCCAGCAGTTCCCTAGGGGAAGCTAACTATGGCTACACCTTC.